This entry lists 19 T cell receptor beta chains sequenced from one sample in a study of CXCR3-negative and CXCR3-positive naive CD8 T cells. Study outcomes and limitations: Comparison of naive cells showed more hydrophobic TRB CDR3s in CXCR3-positive than in CXCR3-negative naive cells.

cDNA libraries for TRB were generated by 5' RACE incorporating UMI labels. TCRdb reprocessed the 5' RACE reads and reports one entry per CDR3 protein, with no DNA. Here the sample table reports about 150,000 distinct CDR3 sequences. Which antigens these TCRs recognize remains unknown. Sequenced input: naive CXCR3+ CD8+ T cells from blood. This sample's subset: CD45RO-CCR7+CD27+CD95- naive CD8+ T cells expressing CXCR3 (TNR3+). These receptors were collected from a human donor in good health. Some clones in this sample may be carry-over from other donors' samples.

The rearrangement uses TRBV23-1 and TRBJ2-5; TCRdb lists TRBD1, though no DNA is available to test this call. TRBV23-1 is given ORF status, its function remaining uncertain. The CDR3 covers 12 residues. The CDR3 loop is CASSPPAGTQYF.

The rearrangement joins TRBV12-3 or TRBV12-4 to TRBJ2-5; no DNA is available, so the TRBD2 call from TCRdb remains unchecked. This CDR3 comprises 15 residues. CDR3 loop: CASSPVRSGGGTQYF.

CDR3 residues: CASSEGTGQRYNEQFF. The gene calls are TRBV2 and TRBJ2-1; TCRdb lists TRBD1, though no DNA is available to test this call. The germline gives CDR1 SNHLY, CDR2 FYNNEI. CDR3 size: 16 residues.

The gene calls are TRBV7-6 and TRBJ1-2; as DNA is missing, the TRBD1 call by TCRdb cannot be tested. Germline CDR1 SGHVS, CDR2 FNYEAQ. The CDR3 is 18 residues long. CDR3 amino acids: CASSPASGSGTTGGGYTF.

V usage is TRBV10-1 and J usage is TRBJ1-1. The length of the CDR3 is 14 residues. Germline V gives CDR1 WNHNN, CDR2 SYGVQD (reference sequence). The CDR3 region is CASSEFEQNTEAFF.

CDR3 in amino acids: CASSARVSDNEQFF. The chain couples TRBV28 to TRBJ2-1; as DNA is missing, the TRBD2 call by TCRdb cannot be tested. The germline V gene has CDR1 MDHEN and CDR2 SYDVKM. This CDR3 comprises 14 residues.

The J gene is TRBJ2-2, the V gene TRBV7-2; TCRdb's D call, TRBD2, is unchecked because there is no DNA. The CDR3 contains 15 residues. Germline V gene data show CDR1 as SGHTA and CDR2 as FQGNSA. The CDR3 is CASSFIAGATGELFF.

The chain carries TRBV4-1 and TRBJ2-3; the D gene TCRdb calls, TRBD1, cannot be checked with no DNA. Germline assignment: CDR1 MGHRA and CDR2 YSYEKL. The CDR3 is 16 amino acids. This CDR3 is CASSQGGAGSTDTQYF.

The chain has TRBV15 and TRBJ2-3; as DNA is missing, the TRBD2 call by TCRdb cannot be tested. The CDR3 contains 17 residues. Germline CDR1 is LNHNV and CDR2 is YYDKDF (reference sequence). CDR3: CATSRDRRTSRTDTQYF. Full variable domain (rest looked up from reference TRBV15 and TRBJ2-3): DAMVIQNPRYQVTQFGKPVTLSCSQTLNHNVMYWYQQKSSQAPKLLFHYYDKDFNNEADTPDNFQSRRPNTSFCFLDIRSPGLGDTAMYLCATSRDRRTSRTDTQYFGPGTRLTVL.

This chain links TRBV7-9 with TRBJ2-1. The CDR3 runs 11 residues. Germline CDR1 is SEHNR and CDR2 is FQNEAQ (reference sequence). Here the CDR3 reads CASSLEDEQFF.

The J gene is TRBJ1-3, the V gene TRBV29-1. The CDR3 loop spans 16 amino acids. Germline V gene sequence: CDR1 SQVTM, CDR2 ANQGSEA. The CDR3 spells CSVVVTVKTFGDTIYF.

The J gene is TRBJ1-1, the V gene TRBV7-9; TCRdb names TRBD1, which stays unverified in the absence of DNA. The CDR3 runs to 12 residues. CDR1 SEHNR and CDR2 FQNEAQ come from the germline V gene (reference sequence). This chain's CDR3 is CAKQAMNTEAFF.

Here the CDR3 reads CACTGDLSYEQYF. The V gene is TRBV2, the J gene TRBJ2-7; the D call from TCRdb, TRBD1, cannot be confirmed without DNA. CDR3 length: 13 residues. CDR1 is SNHLY, CDR2 FYNNEI, per germline. Combining the CDR3 with reference TRBV2 and TRBJ2-7 gives the whole variable domain EPEVTQTPSHQVTQMGQEVILRCVPISNHLYFYWYRQILGQKVEFLVSFYNNEISEKSEIFDDQFSVERPDGSNFTLKIRSTKLEDSAMYFCACTGDLSYEQYFGPGTRLTVT.

V usage is TRBV28 and J usage is TRBJ2-7; TCRdb selects TRBD1, and the lack of DNA leaves this call unchecked. This CDR3 has 15 amino acids. Germline CDR1 is MDHEN and CDR2 is SYDVKM. The CDR3 sequence: CASSRRGQGAHEQYF.

The rearrangement uses TRBV28 and TRBJ1-1; the TCRdb call, TRBD1, lacks DNA for checking. The germline gives CDR1 MDHEN, CDR2 SYDVKM. The CDR3 consists of 14 residues. Here the CDR3 reads CASSLTDMNTEAFF.

The V gene is TRBV5-5, the J gene TRBJ2-7; the D call of TRBD2 rests on TCRdb alone, since no DNA is present to check it. The germline V gene encodes CDR1 SGHKS and CDR2 YYEKEE (reference sequence). CDR3 length: 13 residues. CDR3 loop: CASSPSIPYEQYF.

J is TRBJ2-1 and V is TRBV29-1; the TCRdb D gene call, TRBD1, has no DNA to confirm it. Germline V gives CDR1 SQVTM, CDR2 ANQGSEA. The CDR3 runs 14 residues. CDR3 in amino acids: CSVDDRGTGNEQFF.

J is TRBJ2-1 and V is TRBV9; TCRdb lists TRBD2, though no DNA is available to test this call. The germline V gene has CDR1 SGDLS and CDR2 YYNGEE. The CDR3 totals 19 residues. The CDR3 is CASSGGELGDLGSYNEQFF.

This chain uses TRBV4-1 with TRBJ1-4; absent DNA, TCRdb's TRBD1 call cannot be checked. The germline V gene has CDR1 MGHRA and CDR2 YSYEKL. CDR3 size: 15 residues. CDR3 amino acids: CASSQEQVPVEKLFF.